The following is a TCR beta chain sequence with its context. This sample is part of a study of cytotoxic CD8 clonotypes in ibrutinib-treated CLL. TCRdb's copy holds only in-frame clones and misses some; the assay was immunoSEQ multiplex PCR. This sample carries roughly 220,000 clones, approximately 79% of them seen once, and the ten largest clones take about 10%. The J segment lost 6 bases and the V segment lost 2 bases, leaving 7 bases of the junction unmatched. The CDR3 loop spans 14 amino acids. The germline V gene has CDR1 MNHEY and CDR2 SVGAGI. The chain has TRBV6-5 and TRBJ2-7; TRBD2 agrees at 7 bases. This clonotype originated in a human donor with chronic lymphocytic leukemia. The sequencing here drew on PBMCs, taken after 12 months of ibrutinib treatment. CDR3 sequence: CASSYQAGRGEQYF. CDR3 coding DNA: TGTGCCAGCAGTTACCAAGCGGGACGGGGCGAGCAGTACTTC.